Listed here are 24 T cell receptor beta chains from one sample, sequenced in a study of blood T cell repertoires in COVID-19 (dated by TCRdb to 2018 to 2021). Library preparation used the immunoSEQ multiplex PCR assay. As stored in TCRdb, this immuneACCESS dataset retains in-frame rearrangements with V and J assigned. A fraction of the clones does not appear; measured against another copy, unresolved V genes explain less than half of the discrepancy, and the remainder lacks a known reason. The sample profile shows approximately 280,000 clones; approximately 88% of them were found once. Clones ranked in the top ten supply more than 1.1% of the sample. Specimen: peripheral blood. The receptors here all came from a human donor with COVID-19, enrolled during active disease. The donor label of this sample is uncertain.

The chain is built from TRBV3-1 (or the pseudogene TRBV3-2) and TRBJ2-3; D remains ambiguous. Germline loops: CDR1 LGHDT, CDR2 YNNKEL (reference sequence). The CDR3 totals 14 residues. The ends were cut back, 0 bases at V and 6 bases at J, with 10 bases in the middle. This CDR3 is CASSQDPARDTQYF. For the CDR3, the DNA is TGTGCCAGCAGCCAAGATCCCGCCCGGGATACGCAGTATTTT.

CDR3: CASSREGQGDLSGANVLTF. The CDR3 nucleotides read TGCGCCAGCAGTCGAGAAGGACAGGGGGACTTATCTGGGGCCAACGTCCTGACTTTC. The rearrangement joins TRBV10-2 to TRBJ2-6, with TRBD1 identical over 10 bases. The CDR3 extends over 19 amino acids. CDR1 and CDR2 (germline): WSHSY, SAAADI. V shed 5 bases and J 1 base; nucleotides not matched to a gene: 11.

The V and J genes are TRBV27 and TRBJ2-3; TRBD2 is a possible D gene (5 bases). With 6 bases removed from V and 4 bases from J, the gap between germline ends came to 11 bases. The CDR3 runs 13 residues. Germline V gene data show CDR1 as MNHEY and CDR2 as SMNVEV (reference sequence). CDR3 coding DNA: TGTGCCAGCAGACCACTAGGACCAGATACGCAGTATTTT. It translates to CASRPLGPDTQYF.

The CDR3 loop is CASSASSLAGAYNEQFF. Written as DNA, the CDR3 is TGTGCCAGCAGCGCTTCCTCCCTAGCGGGAGCCTACAATGAGCAGTTCTTC. The V call is TRBV9, the J call TRBJ2-1; 10 bases match TRBD2. Germline V CDR1 and CDR2: SGDLS, YYNGEE. The CDR3 has 17 amino acids. Trimming removed 3 bases from V and 2 bases from J; junction bases left unmatched: 8.

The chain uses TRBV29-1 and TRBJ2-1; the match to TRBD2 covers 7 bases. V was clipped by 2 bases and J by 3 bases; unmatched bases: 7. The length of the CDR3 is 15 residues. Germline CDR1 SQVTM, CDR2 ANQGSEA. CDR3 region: CSVEPSGINYNEQFF. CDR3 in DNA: TGCAGCGTTGAACCCAGCGGGATCAACTACAATGAGCAGTTCTTC.

The CDR3: CASSLERGWSTEAFF. CDR3 sequence (DNA): TGTGCCAGCAGCTTGGAGCGGGGTTGGTCCACTGAAGCTTTCTTT. The chain uses TRBV5-8 and TRBJ1-1, with unresolved D. Trimming removed 0 bases from V and 4 bases from J, with 13 bases in between. The CDR3 sequence is 15 residues long. Looked up from germline, CDR1 is SGHTS and CDR2 is YDEGEE.

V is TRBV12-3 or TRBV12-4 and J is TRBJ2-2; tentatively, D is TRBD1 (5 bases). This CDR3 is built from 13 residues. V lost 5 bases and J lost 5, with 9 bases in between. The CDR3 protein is CASSTRQTGELFF. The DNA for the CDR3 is TGTGCCAGCAGTACCCGACAGACCGGGGAGCTGTTTTTT.

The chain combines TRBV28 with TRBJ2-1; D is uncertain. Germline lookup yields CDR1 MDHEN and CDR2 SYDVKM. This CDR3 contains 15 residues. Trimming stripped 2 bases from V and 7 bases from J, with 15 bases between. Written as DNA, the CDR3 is TGTGCCAGCAGTTTAGCTAGTAGAAGAAAGAATGAGCAGTTCTTC. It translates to CASSLASRRKNEQFF.

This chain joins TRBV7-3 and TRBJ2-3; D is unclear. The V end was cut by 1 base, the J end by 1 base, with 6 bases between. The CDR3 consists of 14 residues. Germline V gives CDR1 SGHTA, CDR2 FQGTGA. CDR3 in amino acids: CASSLIGGTDTQYF. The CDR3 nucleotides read TGTGCCAGCAGCTTAATAGGAGGCACAGATACGCAGTATTTT.

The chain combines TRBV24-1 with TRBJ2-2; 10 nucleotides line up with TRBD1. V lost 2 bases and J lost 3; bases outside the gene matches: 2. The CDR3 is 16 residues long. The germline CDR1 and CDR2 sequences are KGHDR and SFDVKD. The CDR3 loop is CATSDSGQGYTGELFF. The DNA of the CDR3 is TGTGCCACCAGTGATTCGGGACAGGGGTACACCGGGGAGCTGTTTTTT.

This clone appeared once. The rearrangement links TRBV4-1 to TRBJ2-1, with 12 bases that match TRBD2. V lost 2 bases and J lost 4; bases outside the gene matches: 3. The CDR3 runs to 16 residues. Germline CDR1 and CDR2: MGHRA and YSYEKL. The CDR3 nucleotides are TGCGCCAGCAGCCAACTAGCGGGAGGGCGGTACAATGAGCAGTTCTTC. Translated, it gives CASSQLAGGRYNEQFF.

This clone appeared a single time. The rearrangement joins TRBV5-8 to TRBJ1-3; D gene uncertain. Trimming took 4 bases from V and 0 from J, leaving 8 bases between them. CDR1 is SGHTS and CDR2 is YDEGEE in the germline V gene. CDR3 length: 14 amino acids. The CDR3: CASSVRDSGNTIYF. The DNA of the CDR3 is TGTGCCAGCAGCGTCCGGGACTCTGGAAACACCATATATTTT. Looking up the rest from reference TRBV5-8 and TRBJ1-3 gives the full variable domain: EAGVTQSPTHLIKTRGQQATLRCSPISGHTSVYWYQQALGLGLQFLLWYDEGEERNRGNFPPRFSGRQFPNYSSELNVNALELEDSALYLCASSVRDSGNTIYFGEGSWLTVV.

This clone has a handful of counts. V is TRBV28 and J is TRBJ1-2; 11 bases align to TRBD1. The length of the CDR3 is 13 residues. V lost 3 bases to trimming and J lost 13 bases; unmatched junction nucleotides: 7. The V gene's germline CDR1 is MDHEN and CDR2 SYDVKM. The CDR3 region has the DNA TGTGCCAGCAGTTTCCTCCGGGACAGGGGGGGCACCTTC. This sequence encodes CASSFLRDRGGTF.

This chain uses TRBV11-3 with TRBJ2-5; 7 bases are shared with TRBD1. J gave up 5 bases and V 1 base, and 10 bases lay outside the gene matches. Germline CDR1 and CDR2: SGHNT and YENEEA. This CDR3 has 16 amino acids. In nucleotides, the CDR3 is TGTGCCAGCAGCTTAGGCGGTAGAGGGGGCACGGAGACCCAGTACTTC. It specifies CASSLGGRGGTETQYF.

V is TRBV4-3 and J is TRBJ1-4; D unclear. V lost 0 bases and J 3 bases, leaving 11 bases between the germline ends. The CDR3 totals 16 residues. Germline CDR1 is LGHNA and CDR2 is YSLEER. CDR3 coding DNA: TGCGCCAGCAGCCAAGATACGGGGTTCGCTAATGAAAAACTGTTTTTT. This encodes CASSQDTGFANEKLFF.

CDR3: CASSYSGRSSDTQYF. The CDR3 bases are TGCGCCAGCAGCTACAGCGGGAGGAGCTCAGATACGCAGTATTTT. The chain uses TRBV5-1 and TRBJ2-3; TRBD2 matches at 9 bases. Germline assignment: CDR1 SGHRS and CDR2 YFSETQ. Germline trimming cut 3 bases from V and 4 bases from J; bases unmatched to any gene: 6. This CDR3 is built from 15 residues.

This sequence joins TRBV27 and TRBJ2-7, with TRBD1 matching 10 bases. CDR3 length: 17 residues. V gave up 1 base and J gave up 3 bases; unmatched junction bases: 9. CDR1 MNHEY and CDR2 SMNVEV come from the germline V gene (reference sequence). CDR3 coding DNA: TGTGCCAGCAGTTTATTCCCCGGACAGGGGGGACTCTACGAGCAGTACTTC. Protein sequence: CASSLFPGQGGLYEQYF.

CDR3 in amino acids: CAWQSMVGYGYTF. The DNA of the CDR3 is TGTGCCTGGCAGTCGATGGTTGGCTATGGCTACACCTTC. The genes are TRBV30 and TRBJ1-2; D is uncertain. Trimming shortened V by 5 bases and J by 4 bases, and 14 bases separated the two germline ends. Germline CDR1 and CDR2: GTSNPN and SVGIG (reference sequence). This CDR3 comprises 13 residues. The full variable domain, its missing parts supplied by reference TRBV30 and TRBJ1-2, is SQTIHQWPATLVQPVGSPLSLECTVEGTSNPNLYWYRQAAGRGLQLLFYSVGIGQISSEVPQNLSASRPQDRQFILSSKKLLLSDSGFYLCAWQSMVGYGYTFGSGTRLTVV.

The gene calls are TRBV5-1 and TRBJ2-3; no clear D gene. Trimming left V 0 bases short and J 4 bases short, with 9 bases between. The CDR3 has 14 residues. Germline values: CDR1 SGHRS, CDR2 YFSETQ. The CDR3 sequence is CASSLGPEADTQYF. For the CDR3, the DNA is TGCGCCAGCAGCTTGGGACCCGAGGCAGATACGCAGTATTTT.

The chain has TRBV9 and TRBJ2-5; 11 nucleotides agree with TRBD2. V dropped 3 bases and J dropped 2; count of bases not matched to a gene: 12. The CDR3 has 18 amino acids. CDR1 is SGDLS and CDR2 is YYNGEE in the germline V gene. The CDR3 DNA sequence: TGTGCCAGCAGCGACGGACTAGCGGGCGTATATACTCAAGAGACCCAGTACTTC. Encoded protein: CASSDGLAGVYTQETQYF.

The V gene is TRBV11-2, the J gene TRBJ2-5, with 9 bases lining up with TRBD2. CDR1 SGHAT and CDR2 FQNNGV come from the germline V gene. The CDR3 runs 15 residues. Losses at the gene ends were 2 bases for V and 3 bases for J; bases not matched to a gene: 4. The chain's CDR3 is CASSLTRLAEETQYF. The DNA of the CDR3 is TGTGCCAGCAGCTTAACCCGACTAGCGGAAGAGACCCAGTACTTC.

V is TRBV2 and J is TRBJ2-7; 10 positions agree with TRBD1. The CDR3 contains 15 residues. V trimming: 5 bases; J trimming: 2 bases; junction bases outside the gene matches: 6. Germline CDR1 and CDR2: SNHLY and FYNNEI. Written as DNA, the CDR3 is TGTGCCAGCAGTCCCCCCGGGACAGGGGCCTACGAGCAGTACTTC. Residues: CASSPPGTGAYEQYF.

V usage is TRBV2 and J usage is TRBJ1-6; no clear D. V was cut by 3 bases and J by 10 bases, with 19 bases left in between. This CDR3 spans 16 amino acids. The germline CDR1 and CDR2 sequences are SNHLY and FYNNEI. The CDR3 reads CASSEFAHPVGSPLHF. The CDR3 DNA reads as TGTGCCAGCAGTGAGTTTGCACACCCGGTGGGCTCACCCCTCCACTTT.

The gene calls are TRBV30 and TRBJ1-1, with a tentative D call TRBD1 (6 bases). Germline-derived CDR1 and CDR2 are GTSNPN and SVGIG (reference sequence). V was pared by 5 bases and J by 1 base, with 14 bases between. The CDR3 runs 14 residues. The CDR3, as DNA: TGTGCCTGGGGTCGCCAGGGGAGGAACACTGAAGCTTTCTTT. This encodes CAWGRQGRNTEAFF.